This TCR beta chain was sequenced for a study of OX40 agonist ivuxolimab in advanced cancers. Overall study context: Patients assigned to dose escalation were diagnosed with hepatocellular carcinoma, melanoma, renal cell or head and neck cancer.

From germline, CDR1 is WNHNN and CDR2 SYGVQD (reference sequence). This CDR3 contains 15 residues. V was pared by 3 bases and J by 0 bases, with 3 bases of the junction left unmatched. Whole-study findings and limits: In general, CD8+ T cells held more expanded clones than CD4+ did, on average. The study observed clonal expansion of CD4+ and CD8+ blood T cells by week 6 at 0.1 to 3.0 mg/kg.

Using immunoSEQ multiplex PCR, the repertoire was profiled, and TCRdb retains in-frame clones only, with some absent. Among tens of thousands of clones listed, 82% were seen once. The table lists this clone with a count of one. Its antigen is undetermined. The chain recombines TRBV10-1 with TRBJ2-5, with 8 nucleotides matching TRBD1. The receptor comes from an adult with an advanced solid tumor such as melanoma, head and neck, liver or kidney cancer. The sequences come from CD4+ or CD8+ T cells sorted from blood, collected in a trial of the OX40 agonist ivuxolimab. In DNA form, the CDR3 reads TGCGCCAGCAGTGACCTGGGACAGGACCAAGAGACCCAGTACTTC. This encodes CASSDLGQDQETQYF.